Included here is one TCR beta chain sequence, with context. Antigen unknown. The V and J ends lost 5 bases and 1 base, in that order; junction bases with no gene match: 5. The CDR3 is 14 amino acids. The germline V gene encodes CDR1 LGHNA and CDR2 YNFKEQ. The data originate from a study of shared clonotypes between healthy human individuals. Study observations and caveats: Blood was the sole source, and tissue repertoires probably differ. Among donors, the sharing of clonotypes was expected to be influenced by sequencing depth.

Original processing methods: Without quality scores, immunoSEQ junctional reads could not be filtered like full-length reads. This table comes from immunoSEQ multiplex PCR, and its TCRdb copy is limited to in-frame clones, with some not included. V and J calls and clone size are copied from that table; D and trimming were computed from the DNA. The sample includes 450,000 to 500,000 clones, around 78% of them seen just once. The sequence derives from a woman in her forties in good health. Some clones in this sample may be carry-over from other donors' samples. This chain connects TRBV4-2 to TRBJ2-7; 7 bases are a match to TRBD1. Input material: PBMCs. This CDR3 reads CASSLDRRSYEQYF. As DNA, the CDR3 is TGTGCCAGCAGCTTGGACAGGAGGTCCTACGAGCAGTACTTC.